This TCR beta chain was retrieved from a study of vaccination and CD4 T cells after COVID-19. Overall study context: Investigators stimulated cells with overlapping spike peptides drawn from SARS-CoV-2, HCoV-NL63, HCoV-OC43 and HCoV-229E.

Oncomine TCR Beta short-read sequencing was applied to DNA from cultured CD4+ T cells. It was from cultured CD4+ T cells that genomic DNA was extracted. TCRdb reprocessed the PCR reads with MiXCR, giving one entry per CDR3 protein. The table lists about 26,000 distinct CDR3 sequences, 41% of them singletons. In its sample, this clonotype ranks as medium-sized (0.01 to 0.1%). Antigen unknown. Trimming pared 7 bases from V and 5 bases from J, leaving 10 bases between. Germline V gene sequence: CDR1 SEHNR, CDR2 FQNEAQ (reference sequence). CDR3 length: 12 residues. Time point: late sampling 161 to 241 days after vaccination in three convalescent patients. Indicated treatment: 10-day PBMC culture with coronavirus spike peptide pools or control peptides (ViraFEST assay). ViraFEST used peptide pools to expand antigen-specific T cells and subsequently sequenced their TCRs. Half the medium was replaced with fresh IL-2 medium on days 3 and 7.

This receptor was taken from a human donor who had recovered from COVID-19. Source: CD4+ T cells from blood, cultured in vitro, taken about 7 months after SARS-CoV-2 vaccination. The chain joins TRBV7-9 to TRBJ2-3; TRBD2 is a possible D gene (5 bases). CDR3 residues: CASTSREDTQYF. The CDR3 DNA reads as TGTGCCAGCACGTCCCGGGAAGATACGCAGTATTTT. Full variable domain (rest looked up from reference TRBV7-9 and TRBJ2-3): DTGVSQNPRHKITKRGQNVTFRCDPISEHNRLYWYRQTLGQGPEFLTYFQNEAQLEKSRLLSDRFSAERPKGSFSTLEIQRTEQGDSAMYLCASTSREDTQYFGPGTRLTVL.